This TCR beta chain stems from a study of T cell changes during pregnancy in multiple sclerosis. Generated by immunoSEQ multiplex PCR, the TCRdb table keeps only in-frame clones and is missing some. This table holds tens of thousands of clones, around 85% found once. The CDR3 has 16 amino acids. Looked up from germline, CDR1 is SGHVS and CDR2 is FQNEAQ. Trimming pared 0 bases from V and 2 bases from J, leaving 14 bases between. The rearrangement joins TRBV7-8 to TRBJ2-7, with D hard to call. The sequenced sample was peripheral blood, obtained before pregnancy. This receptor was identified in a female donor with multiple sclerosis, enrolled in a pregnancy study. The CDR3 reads CASSLAPEVYTYEQYF. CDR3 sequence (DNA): TGTGCCAGCAGCTTAGCGCCAGAGGTCTATACCTACGAGCAGTACTTC.